This entry lists 32 T cell receptor beta chains sequenced from one sample in a study of cytomegalovirus exposure and HLA in healthy donors. Both 60 Vbeta primers and 13 Jbeta primers went into the PCR. Clones were sequenced by immunoSEQ multiplex PCR, and TCRdb holds only the in-frame ones, with some missing. The profile covers 200,000 or so clones, with 75% to 80% appearing a single time and 1.5% to 2% taken by the ten largest. Sequenced input: PBMCs. These receptors all come from a man in his late teens or twenties in good health and CMV-seronegative.

The gene calls are TRBV18 and TRBJ1-2, with a tentative D call TRBD1 (5 bases). From germline, CDR1 is KGHSH and CDR2 LQKENI. This CDR3 spans 14 amino acids. With 8 bases removed from V and 6 bases from J, the gap between germline ends came to 19 bases. Here the CDR3 reads CASTEDTSRDGYTF. Here the CDR3 DNA reads TGTGCCAGCACCGAGGACACCTCAAGGGATGGCTACACCTTC.

In this sample, this clone turned up once. The chain uses TRBV19 and TRBJ2-3, with 7 nucleotides matching TRBD2. The CDR3 consists of 18 residues. Per the germline V gene, CDR1 is LNHDA and CDR2 is SQIVND (reference sequence). J lost 1 base, V lost 5 bases, and 15 bases had no gene match. CDR3 nucleotides: TGTGCCAGTAGTTCCCACGTCTTCAGGGCGGGAGGCACAGATACGCAGTATTTT. Translated, it gives CASSSHVFRAGGTDTQYF.

In this sample, this clone turned up a few times. The rearrangement links TRBV2 to TRBJ1-1; TRBD1 agrees at 9 bases. The CDR3 has 16 amino acids. Germline V CDR1 and CDR2: SNHLY, FYNNEI. The V and J ends lost 5 bases and 2 bases, in that order; junction bases with no gene match: 9. The CDR3: CASSPLLGQGNTEAFF. CDR3 DNA: TGTGCCAGCAGTCCTCTTCTGGGACAGGGCAACACTGAAGCTTTCTTT.

This clone was recorded a few times. The rearrangement uses TRBV5-1 and TRBJ2-2; 10 bases fit TRBD2. Looked up from germline, CDR1 is SGHRS and CDR2 is YFSETQ. The V gene end was trimmed by 4 bases and the J gene end by 5 bases; junction bases not matched to a gene: 11. This CDR3 spans 17 amino acids. CDR3 in amino acids: CASSRVLAGVRTGELFF. The CDR3 region has the DNA TGCGCCAGCAGCCGTGTGCTAGCGGGAGTCCGTACCGGGGAGCTGTTTTTT.

Comments on this clone: One end of the junction fails to match germline, which may point to a read error. The chain carries TRBV7-7 and TRBJ2-7; the match to TRBD2 covers 8 bases. Germline assignment: CDR1 SSHAT and CDR2 FNYEAQ (reference sequence). This CDR3 has 13 residues. CDR3 bases: TGTGCTAGCAGTCCGGGAGGGGGTAACGAGCAGTACTTC. It translates to CASSPGGGNEQYF.

The chain links TRBV30 to TRBJ2-1; 8 nucleotides line up with TRBD1. Germline CDR1 and CDR2: GTSNPN and SVGIG (reference sequence). Germline trimming cut 0 bases from V and 5 bases from J; bases unmatched to any gene: 6. The CDR3 has 15 residues. The CDR3, as DNA: TGTGCCTGGAGTGTGGCAGGGGGCTTCGACAATGAGCAGTTCTTC. It translates to CAWSVAGGFDNEQFF.

This clone was detected a few times. CDR3 in DNA: TGTGCCAGCCGCTCATGGCCCACAGATACGCAGTATTTT. Amino acids: CASRSWPTDTQYF. The rearrangement links TRBV7-8 to TRBJ2-3; D uncertain. V was clipped by 8 bases and J by 2 bases, with 11 bases between them. Germline V gene lookup returns CDR1 SGHVS and CDR2 FQNEAQ. This CDR3 is built from 13 residues.

This sequence joins TRBV30 and TRBJ2-1, with 8 bases lining up with TRBD1. The CDR3 has 14 amino acids. Losses at the gene ends were 4 bases for V and 3 bases for J; bases not matched to a gene: 5. In germline, CDR1 is GTSNPN, CDR2 SVGIG (reference sequence). The CDR3 region has the DNA TGTGCCTGGACCGACAGGGGACTCTACAATGAGCAGTTCTTC. Its translation: CAWTDRGLYNEQFF.

This chain uses TRBV25-1 with TRBJ2-7; D gene unclear. Germline V lookup: CDR1 MGHDK, CDR2 SYGVNS. The CDR3 consists of 8 residues. This CDR3 is CVCYEQYF. In DNA, the CDR3 is TGTGTCTGCTACGAGCAGTACTTC.

This sequence joins TRBV19 and TRBJ1-5; no firm D call. The CDR3 covers 15 residues. V dropped 4 bases and J dropped 0 bases, with 10 bases sitting between them. Germline-derived CDR1 and CDR2 are LNHDA and SQIVND (reference sequence). DNA of the CDR3: TGTGCCAGTAGTACTAACCGGGGTAGCAATCAGCCCCAGCATTTT. It codes for CASSTNRGSNQPQHF.

The rearrangement links TRBV19 to TRBJ2-2; tentatively, D is TRBD1 (6 bases). Trimming took 10 bases from V and 0 from J, leaving 12 bases between them. This CDR3 is built from 14 residues. Germline V CDR1 and CDR2: LNHDA, SQIVND (reference sequence). The CDR3 here is CATLRTANTGELFF. The DNA of the CDR3 is TGTGCCACCCTCCGGACAGCGAACACCGGGGAGCTGTTTTTT.

The chain couples TRBV30 to TRBJ1-1, with 10 bases lining up with TRBD1. The CDR3 extends over 13 amino acids. Germline CDR1 GTSNPN, CDR2 SVGIG (reference sequence). With 6 bases clipped from V and 3 bases from J, the junction kept 4 bases outside the gene matches. CDR3 bases: TGTGCCTGCCCAGGACAGGGGGACACTGAAGCTTTCTTT. It translates to CACPGQGDTEAFF.

This clone was found once. This chain connects TRBV4-1 to TRBJ1-4; 11 nucleotides align to TRBD1. This CDR3 has 16 residues. Germline V gives CDR1 MGHRA, CDR2 YSYEKL. V trimming: 0 bases; J trimming: 7 bases; junction bases outside the gene matches: 4. CDR3 DNA sequence: TGCGCCAGCAGCCAAGATTGGGGGACAGGGGGTGAAAAACTGTTTTTT. It yields the protein CASSQDWGTGGEKLFF.

This clone was seen only once. The J gene is TRBJ2-1, the V gene TRBV10-1; D might be TRBD1 (5 bases). The CDR3 is 12 residues long. CDR1 and CDR2 (germline): WNHNN, SYGVQD (reference sequence). This chain's CDR3 is CAIRDLSNEQFF. CDR3 DNA: TGCGCAATCAGGGATCTATCAAATGAGCAGTTCTTC.

The chain recombines TRBV12-5 with TRBJ1-1; 10 nucleotides agree with TRBD1. The germline gives CDR1 LGHNT, CDR2 FRNRAP. This CDR3 comprises 19 residues. J gave up 1 base and V 5 bases, and 16 bases lay outside the gene matches. The DNA of the CDR3 is TGTGCTAGTGGTAGTGACAGGGGGCACGGCCCCGTATCGAACACTGAAGCTTTCTTT. Protein sequence: CASGSDRGHGPVSNTEAFF.

The chain combines TRBV5-1 with TRBJ1-2; D may be TRBD1 (5 bases). The CDR3 extends over 19 amino acids. The germline V gene has CDR1 SGHRS and CDR2 YFSETQ. V lost 0 bases and J lost 0, with 21 bases in between. The CDR3 loop reads CASSLDGHSGGGANYGYTF. The CDR3 bases are TGCGCCAGCAGCTTGGATGGTCACTCGGGGGGTGGGGCTAACTATGGCTACACCTTC.

J is TRBJ1-1 and V is TRBV11-3; weak D call: TRBD1 (5 bases). Germline V CDR1 and CDR2: SGHNT, YENEEA. Between the trimmed V and J ends, which lost 0 bases and 1 base, there was a span of 9 bases. This CDR3 spans 15 amino acids. The CDR3 nucleotides read TGTGCCAGCAGCTTAGAAGGGCAGGGGAACACTGAAGCTTTCTTT. Translated, it gives CASSLEGQGNTEAFF.

The chain employs TRBV6-5 and TRBJ1-3; weak D call: TRBD1 (6 bases). Germline assignment: CDR1 MNHEY and CDR2 SVGAGI. This CDR3 is 15 amino acids long. Trimming pared 2 bases from V and 4 bases from J, leaving 12 bases between. DNA for the CDR3: TGTGCCAGCAGTTACGGGGGGGGACAAGGAAACACCATATATTTT. Translation: CASSYGGGQGNTIYF.

The chain joins TRBV25-1 to TRBJ2-3, with TRBD2 matching 10 bases. Trimming removed 5 bases from V and 5 bases from J; junction bases left unmatched: 4. CDR3 length: 14 amino acids. Germline V gene lookup returns CDR1 MGHDK and CDR2 SYGVNS. The CDR3 DNA reads as TGTGCCAGCAGTCTGTCTAGCGGGAGAGATACGCAGTATTTT. It translates to CASSLSSGRDTQYF.

J is TRBJ1-2 and V is TRBV7-9; D is ambiguous. From germline, CDR1 is SEHNR and CDR2 FQNEAQ (reference sequence). With 7 bases removed from V and 5 bases from J, the gap between germline ends came to 11 bases. The CDR3 loop spans 12 amino acids. Here the CDR3 reads CASTSTPYGYTF. As DNA, the CDR3 is TGTGCCAGCACCTCTACGCCGTATGGCTACACCTTC.

V is TRBV28 and J is TRBJ2-7; TRBD1 matches at 10 bases. The length of the CDR3 is 18 residues. The germline CDR1 and CDR2 sequences are MDHEN and SYDVKM. Germline trimming cut 7 bases from V and 4 bases from J; bases unmatched to any gene: 19. CDR3 in amino acids: CASNSPGTGDGHAYEQYF. The CDR3 coding sequence is TGTGCCAGCAATTCGCCCGGGACAGGGGACGGCCACGCTTACGAGCAGTACTTC.

The V and J genes are TRBV27 and TRBJ2-7; TRBD1 is a possible D gene (5 bases). V lost 6 bases, J lost 0 bases, and 12 bases lay in between. The CDR3 extends over 14 amino acids. Germline assignment: CDR1 MNHEY and CDR2 SMNVEV (reference sequence). CDR3 bases: TGTGCCAGCAGCCCACAGGTACTCTCCTACGAGCAGTACTTC. It encodes CASSPQVLSYEQYF.

On this clone itself: At one boundary the junction diverges from the germline segment, which might be a read error. Other DNA variants within this sample encode the same CDR3. The chain employs TRBV5-1 and TRBJ2-2, with a tentative D call TRBD2 (5 bases). The V gene's germline CDR1 is SGHRS and CDR2 YFSETQ. The CDR3 consists of 13 residues. The DNA for the CDR3 is TGCGCCAGCAGCTTACGCGTTACCGGGGAGCTGTTCTTT. It is translated as CASSLRVTGELFF.

The rearrangement links TRBV13 to TRBJ1-6; 9 nucleotides line up with TRBD1. The junction had 2 bases not matched to a gene; V was cut back by 3 bases and J by 8 bases. The germline V gene has CDR1 PRHDT and CDR2 FYEKMQ (reference sequence). This CDR3 spans 14 amino acids. This chain's CDR3 is CASSFTGGDSPLHF. The DNA of the CDR3 is TGTGCCAGCAGCTTTACAGGGGGCGATTCACCCCTCCACTTT.

This clone was counted once. The chain has TRBV28 and TRBJ2-1; D is undetermined. Germline assignment: CDR1 MDHEN and CDR2 SYDVKM. This CDR3 region has 15 residues. V lost 6 bases and J 4 bases, leaving 16 bases between the germline ends. The CDR3 loop reads CASSPTNILYNEQFF. The CDR3 DNA sequence: TGTGCCAGCAGCCCTACCAATATACTATACAATGAGCAGTTCTTC.

The CDR3 spells CASSWTGPSYEQYF. As DNA, the CDR3 is TGTGCCAGCAGCTGGACTGGACCCTCCTACGAGCAGTACTTC. The V call is TRBV7-9, the J call TRBJ2-7; TRBD2 is a possible D gene (5 bases). Germline V gene sequence: CDR1 SEHNR, CDR2 FQNEAQ (reference sequence). V was clipped by 4 bases and J by 0 bases, with 10 bases between them. The CDR3 totals 14 residues.

The gene calls are TRBV4-3 and TRBJ1-3; TRBD1 is a possible D gene (6 bases). V was clipped by 4 bases and J by 0 bases, with 13 bases between them. There are 16 residues in the CDR3. Germline assignment: CDR1 LGHNA and CDR2 YSLEER. The CDR3 DNA reads TGCGCCAGCAGCCCGAATCGGGGGGCCTCTGGAAACACCATATATTTT. Residues: CASSPNRGASGNTIYF.

The chain recombines TRBV6-1 with TRBJ1-2; D perhaps matches TRBD1 (6 bases). Germline V CDR1 and CDR2: MNHNS, SASEGT. Trimming took off 1 base at V and 4 bases at J, with 13 bases between the two ends. This CDR3 region has 15 residues. The CDR3 protein is CASSEVTGTSYGYTF. For the CDR3, the DNA is TGTGCCAGCAGTGAAGTTACAGGGACTAGCTATGGCTACACCTTC.

The chain joins TRBV7-3 to TRBJ2-7; TRBD1 is a possible D gene (7 bases). Germline CDR1 is SGHTA and CDR2 is FQGTGA. The CDR3 totals 17 residues. V was clipped by 1 base and J by 0 bases, with 16 bases between them. Written as DNA, the CDR3 is TGTGCCAGCAGCTTAATGGGGGGACAGTTGAGCTCCTACGAGCAGTACTTC. It is translated as CASSLMGGQLSSYEQYF.

The gene calls are TRBV27 and TRBJ2-2; D is perhaps TRBD2 (5 bases). The CDR3 sequence is 17 residues long. Trimming cost V 4 bases and J 0 bases, with 15 bases left between them. Germline V lookup: CDR1 MNHEY, CDR2 SMNVEV (reference sequence). In DNA, the CDR3 is TGTGCCAGCAGTTCACAATGGAGGACTTCGAACACCGGGGAGCTGTTTTTT. Protein product: CASSSQWRTSNTGELFF.

J is TRBJ2-7 and V is TRBV11-2; 7 nucleotides line up with TRBD2. The germline V gene has CDR1 SGHAT and CDR2 FQNNGV. This CDR3 contains 12 residues. V shed 8 bases and J 0 bases; nucleotides not matched to a gene: 1. This CDR3 is CASRLASYEQYF. The CDR3 DNA follows: TGTGCCAGCCGACTAGCCTCCTACGAGCAGTACTTC.

This chain uses TRBV5-4 with TRBJ1-6; TRBD1 aligns across 9 bases. V lost 1 base to trimming and J lost 6 bases; unmatched junction nucleotides: 5. Germline V gene lookup returns CDR1 SGHNT and CDR2 YYREEE (reference sequence). CDR3 size: 16 residues. The chain's CDR3 is CASSLNWDRANSPLHF. The CDR3, as DNA: TGTGCCAGCAGCTTGAACTGGGACAGGGCTAATTCACCCCTCCACTTT.